This T cell receptor beta chain emerged from a study of post-analysis software for immune sequencing data. Study findings and constraints: Controls showed significantly higher normalized Chao1 diversity than did multiple sclerosis patients. Elevated frequency relative to controls characterized roughly 5 TRBV segments in patients, TRBV5-6, TRBV5-1 and TRBV20-1 among them.

This CDR3 spans 11 amino acids. The germline V and J ends were trimmed by 2 bases and 4 bases, with 5 bases remaining between them. Germline CDR1 reads DFQATT; CDR2 reads SNEGSKA (reference sequence). cDNA libraries for TCR beta contained unique molecular identifiers. TCRdb reanalysed the PCR reads using MiXCR and keeps one entry per CDR3 protein. The table records about 540,000 distinct CDR3 sequences, roughly 34% of them present only once. This clonotype was recorded once. Its antigen remains unknown. This receptor was obtained from a girl younger than 18 with multiple sclerosis. Material: blood. The V and J genes are TRBV20-1 and TRBJ1-2; D is ambiguous. The CDR3 reads CSARNSYGYTF. CDR3 sequence (DNA): TGCAGTGCTAGAAACAGCTATGGCTACACCTTC.